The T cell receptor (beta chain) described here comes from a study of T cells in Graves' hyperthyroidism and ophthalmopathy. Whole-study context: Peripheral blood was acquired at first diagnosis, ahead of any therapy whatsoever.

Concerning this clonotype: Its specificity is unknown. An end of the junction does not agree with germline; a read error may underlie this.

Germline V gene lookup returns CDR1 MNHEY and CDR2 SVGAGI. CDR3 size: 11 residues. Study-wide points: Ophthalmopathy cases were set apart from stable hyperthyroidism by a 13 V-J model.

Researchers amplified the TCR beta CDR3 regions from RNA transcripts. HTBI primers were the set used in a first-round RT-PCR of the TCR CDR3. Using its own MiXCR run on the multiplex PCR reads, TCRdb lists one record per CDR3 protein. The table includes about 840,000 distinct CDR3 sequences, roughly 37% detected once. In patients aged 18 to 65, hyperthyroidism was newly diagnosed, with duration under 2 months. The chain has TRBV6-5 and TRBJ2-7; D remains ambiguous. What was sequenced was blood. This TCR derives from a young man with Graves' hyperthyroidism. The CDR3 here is CAISYFNEQYF. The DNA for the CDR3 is TGTGCCATCAGTTACTTTAACGAGCAGTACTTC.